The subject of this entry is one T cell receptor (beta chain). This specimen belongs to a study of CD8 T cells in Susac syndrome. Study details: Six sequenced Susac syndrome patients had clinically active disease, while under ten were in remission. When blood was drawn, patients with Susac syndrome were on intravenous immunoglobulin alone, on corticosteroids, or therapy-naive.

The CDR3 sequence is 12 residues long. Between the trimmed V and J ends, which lost 2 bases and 8 bases, there was a span of 4 bases. The germline CDR1 and CDR2 sequences are MNHEY and SVGEGT. Sequencing of TCR beta, carried out with a high-throughput approach, was applied to CD8+ and CD4+ T cells from the blood. Random hexamers primed reverse transcription of about 0.45 to 1 ug RNA. Multiplex PCR with immunoSEQ amplified the TCR beta CDR3 across 54 Vbeta and 13 Jbeta. In TCRdb, the immunoSEQ multiplex PCR reads were re-called with MiXCR into one record per CDR3 protein. The top ten clones hold more than 0.08% of a sample with approximately 190,000 distinct CDR3 sequences, approximately 94% of them seen once.

This TCR was recovered from a human donor with Susac syndrome. The sample was CD4+ T cells from PBMCs. The chain uses TRBV6-2 or TRBV6-3 and TRBJ1-6; D not certain. The CDR3 sequence is CASSYLHSPLHF. CDR3 bases: TGTGCCAGCAGTTACCTCCATTCACCCCTCCACTTT.